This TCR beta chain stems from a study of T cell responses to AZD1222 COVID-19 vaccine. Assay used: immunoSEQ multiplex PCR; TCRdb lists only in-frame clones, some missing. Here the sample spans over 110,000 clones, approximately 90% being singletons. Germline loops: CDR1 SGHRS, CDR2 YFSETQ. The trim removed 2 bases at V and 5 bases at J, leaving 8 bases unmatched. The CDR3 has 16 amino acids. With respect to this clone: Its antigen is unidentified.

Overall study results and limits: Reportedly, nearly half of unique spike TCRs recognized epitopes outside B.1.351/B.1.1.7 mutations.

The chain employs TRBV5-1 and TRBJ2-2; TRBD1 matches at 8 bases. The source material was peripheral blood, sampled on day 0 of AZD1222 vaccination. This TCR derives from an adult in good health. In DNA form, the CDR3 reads TGCGCCAGCAGCTTAAGGACAGGGATGGTAACCGGGGAGCTGTTTTTT. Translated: CASSLRTGMVTGELFF.